One sample yielded the 24 T cell receptor beta chains listed below, sequenced in a study of shared clonotypes between healthy human individuals. The table came from immunoSEQ multiplex PCR; TCRdb's copy has only in-frame clones and leaves some out. The sample holds fewer than 1.6 million clones; just under 99% are singletons and the top ten take under 0.45%. Sequenced input: naive CD4+ T cells sorted from blood. Subset: CD45RA+ positively selected. Receptor source: a man between 25 and 39 years old in good health.

The rearrangement joins TRBV29-1 to TRBJ1-4, with D uncertain. The CDR3 sequence is 13 residues long. Germline loops: CDR1 SQVTM, CDR2 ANQGSEA. V lost 4 bases and J 4 bases, leaving 10 bases between the germline ends. The DNA for the CDR3 is TGCAGCGTTGTAGGGCATAATAATGAAAAACTGTTTTTT. It translates to CSVVGHNNEKLFF.

CDR3 DNA: TGTGCCAGCAGGGACCAGGCTGCCGGGGAGCTGTTTTTT. Translating gives CASRDQAAGELFF. The chain employs TRBV28 and TRBJ2-2; no clear D. Trimming removed 6 bases at V and 6 bases at J, with 11 bases between. The CDR3 contains 13 residues. The germline gives CDR1 MDHEN, CDR2 SYDVKM.

The rearrangement joins TRBV6-6 to TRBJ2-7; TRBD1 is a possible D gene (5 bases). The ends were cut back, 6 bases at V and 1 base at J, with 16 bases in the middle. The CDR3 loop spans 15 amino acids. Looked up from germline, CDR1 is MNHNY and CDR2 is SVGAGI (reference sequence). The CDR3 sequence is CASSLRGGSSYEQYF. For the CDR3, the DNA is TGTGCCAGCAGCCTTAGGGGCGGCAGTTCCTACGAGCAGTACTTC.

The count of this clone is one. The rearrangement joins TRBV30 to TRBJ1-1, with 7 bases fitting TRBD1. The CDR3 totals 13 residues. CDR1 and CDR2 from the germline V gene are GTSNPN and SVGIG (reference sequence). V was pared by 5 bases and J by 3 bases, with 6 bases of the junction left unmatched. The CDR3 here is CAWASDRDTEAFF. CDR3 nucleotide sequence: TGTGCCTGGGCTTCCGACAGGGACACTGAAGCTTTCTTT.

The rearrangement links TRBV9 to TRBJ1-2; 9 positions match TRBD1. The CDR3 is made up of 15 amino acids. Germline loops: CDR1 SGDLS, CDR2 YYNGEE. V lost 3 bases to trimming and J lost 2 bases; unmatched junction nucleotides: 5. CDR3 coding DNA: TGTGCCAGCAGCGCCGGACAGGGGAACAACTATGGCTACACCTTC. Its translation is CASSAGQGNNYGYTF.

The chain is built from TRBV5-4 and TRBJ2-2; 11 bases line up with TRBD2. With 4 bases clipped from V and 5 bases from J, the junction kept 10 bases outside the gene matches. The CDR3 is 17 residues long. Germline loops: CDR1 SGHNT, CDR2 YYREEE (reference sequence). The DNA of the CDR3 is TGTGCCAGCAGCCCCACCGGTAGCGGGAGGGGTACCGGGGAGCTGTTTTTT. Translating gives CASSPTGSGRGTGELFF.

The chain's CDR3 is CASSLSGLAAYSEQFF. For the CDR3, the DNA is TGTGCCAGCAGCTTGTCGGGACTAGCGGCCTATAGTGAGCAGTTCTTC. The chain uses TRBV5-5 and TRBJ2-1, with 11 bases aligning to TRBD2. The CDR3 contains 16 residues. CDR1 and CDR2 from the germline V gene are SGHKS and YYEKEE (reference sequence). With 1 base clipped from V and 9 bases from J, the junction kept 9 bases outside the gene matches.

The chain couples TRBV29-1 to TRBJ2-1, with TRBD2 matching over 9 bases. The CDR3 has 16 amino acids. The germline CDR1 and CDR2 sequences are SQVTM and ANQGSEA. V shed 4 bases, J shed 6 bases, and the junction held 13 bases outside the gene matches. CDR3 sequence reads: CSVVGSGRSSVNEQFF. CDR3 DNA: TGCAGCGTTGTGGGTAGCGGGAGAAGTTCGGTCAATGAGCAGTTCTTC.

The gene calls are TRBV15 and TRBJ2-5; D call uncertain. The V end was cut by 1 base, the J end by 5 bases, with 8 bases between. The CDR3 sequence is 13 residues long. The germline V gene has CDR1 LNHNV and CDR2 YYDKDF (reference sequence). CDR3 residues: CATSRGPVETQYF. The CDR3 coding sequence is TGTGCCACCAGCAGAGGGCCGGTGGAGACCCAGTACTTC.

On this clone itself: Other nucleotide sequences from this sample produce the same CDR3. The chain recombines TRBV7-2 with TRBJ1-5, with D possibly being TRBD1 (6 bases). V lost 8 bases to trimming and J lost 4 bases, with 12 bases between them. Germline CDR1 SGHTA, CDR2 FQGNSA. CDR3 length equals 13 residues. The CDR3 loop reads CASSPRGNQPQHF. The CDR3, as DNA: TGTGCCAGCTCCCCAAGGGGGAATCAGCCCCAGCATTTT.

This chain links TRBV6-6 with TRBJ2-3; possible D gene TRBD1, 6 bases. Germline assignment: CDR1 MNHNY and CDR2 SVGAGI (reference sequence). With 8 bases removed from V and 11 bases from J, the gap between germline ends came to 26 bases. The CDR3 contains 15 residues. CDR3 sequence (DNA): TGTGCCAGCGGATCTAGTTCAGGGGCTTATACGGGGCAGTATTTT. Translated: CASGSSSGAYTGQYF.

The chain couples TRBV11-2 to TRBJ1-2; TRBD1 aligns across 8 bases. Germline V gene lookup returns CDR1 SGHAT and CDR2 FQNNGV. This CDR3 region has 16 residues. Losses at the gene ends were 1 base for V and 6 bases for J; bases not matched to a gene: 10. CDR3 residues: CASSLVRAGGLDGYTF. CDR3 DNA sequence: TGTGCCAGCAGCTTAGTACGGGCAGGGGGCTTAGATGGCTACACCTTC.

The chain links TRBV7-2 to TRBJ1-5; D not resolved. Trimming shortened V by 2 bases and J by 1 base, and 0 bases separated the two germline ends. CDR1 and CDR2 (germline): SGHTA, FQGNSA. CDR3 size: 12 residues. The chain's CDR3 is CASSLSNQPQHF. The CDR3 DNA is TGTGCCAGCAGCTTAAGCAATCAGCCCCAGCATTTT.

The chain joins TRBV9 to TRBJ2-1; 10 positions match TRBD2. This CDR3 spans 22 amino acids. The V gene's germline CDR1 is SGDLS and CDR2 YYNGEE. V lost 4 bases and J lost 1; bases outside the gene matches: 23. The CDR3 DNA follows: TGTGCCAGCAGCCGAGAACCCTATAAACTGGGGGCTAGCGGGAGTTCCTACAATGAGCAGTTCTTC. Its translation: CASSREPYKLGASGSSYNEQFF.

The chain has TRBV2 and TRBJ1-1; 7 bases align to TRBD1. Germline V gene lookup returns CDR1 SNHLY and CDR2 FYNNEI. With V trimmed by 4 bases and J by 4 bases, 9 bases remained unmatched. The CDR3 is 15 amino acids. The CDR3 bases are TGTGCCAGCAGTGCAGACAGGGTCGGGGCCACTGAAGCTTTCTTT. Its protein product is CASSADRVGATEAFF. The entire variable domain, with the rest obtained from reference TRBV2 and TRBJ1-1, is as follows: EPEVTQTPSHQVTQMGQEVILRCVPISNHLYFYWYRQILGQKVEFLVSFYNNEISEKSEIFDDQFSVERPDGSNFTLKIRSTKLEDSAMYFCASSADRVGATEAFFGQGTRLTVV.

The chain is built from TRBV18 and TRBJ1-1; D is unresolved. The germline V gene encodes CDR1 KGHSH and CDR2 LQKENI. This CDR3 is built from 15 residues. The V and J ends lost 2 bases and 0 bases respectively, with 10 bases between them. As DNA, the CDR3 is TGTGCCAGCTCACCATTAAGAACCATGAACACTGAAGCTTTCTTT. This gives the protein CASSPLRTMNTEAFF.

The V call is TRBV6-4, the J call TRBJ2-3; 7 positions agree with TRBD2. From germline, CDR1 is MRHNA and CDR2 SNTAGT. V trimming: 6 bases; J trimming: 1 base; junction bases outside the gene matches: 4. CDR3 size: 14 residues. DNA of the CDR3: TGTGCCAGCAGAAGGGACTACCGCACAGATACGCAGTATTTT. Its translation: CASRRDYRTDTQYF.

This chain uses TRBV27 with TRBJ1-1; D unclear. V lost 3 bases, J lost 1 base, and 9 bases lay in between. Germline loops: CDR1 MNHEY, CDR2 SMNVEV (reference sequence). The CDR3 loop spans 14 amino acids. The CDR3 protein is CASSFRGPNTEAFF. CDR3 in DNA: TGTGCCAGCAGTTTTCGAGGGCCGAACACTGAAGCTTTCTTT.

The chain recombines TRBV5-1 with TRBJ2-2, with 8 bases matching TRBD1. Germline loops: CDR1 SGHRS, CDR2 YFSETQ. Trimming removed 4 bases from V and 5 bases from J; junction bases left unmatched: 10. CDR3 length equals 16 residues. Here the CDR3 reads CASSRGDRGSTGELFF. CDR3 DNA sequence: TGCGCCAGCAGCCGCGGAGACAGGGGAAGTACCGGGGAGCTGTTTTTT.

This clone was recorded only once. V usage is TRBV11-2 and J usage is TRBJ1-2; 8 bases fit TRBD1. Germline V gene lookup returns CDR1 SGHAT and CDR2 FQNNGV. The CDR3 covers 15 residues. After removal of 1 base from V and 4 bases from J, the junction contained 5 bases not matched to a gene. The CDR3 bases are TGTGCCAGCAGCTTAGCGGGACAGGTGTTCTATGGCTACACCTTC. Protein sequence: CASSLAGQVFYGYTF. The variable domain in full, with the rest retrieved from reference TRBV11-2 and TRBJ1-2, is EAGVAQSPRYKIIEKRQSVAFWCNPISGHATLYWYQQILGQGPKLLIQFQNNGVVDDSQLPKDRFSAERLKGVDSTLKIQPAKLEDSAVYLCASSLAGQVFYGYTFGSGTRLTVV.

This clone was observed a single time. The chain couples TRBV30 to TRBJ2-1; 13 bases fit TRBD2. V lost 5 bases and J lost 6; bases outside the gene matches: 13. The CDR3 sequence is 17 residues long. The germline CDR1 and CDR2 sequences are GTSNPN and SVGIG (reference sequence). This CDR3 reads CAWELSRTSGSGNEQFF. Here the CDR3 DNA reads TGTGCCTGGGAGTTATCGAGGACTAGCGGGAGTGGCAATGAGCAGTTCTTC.

The chain uses TRBV10-3 and TRBJ2-1, with D unclear. Trimming cost V 0 bases and J 9 bases, with 6 bases left between them. Germline V CDR1 and CDR2: ENHRY, SYGVKD. This CDR3 is built from 12 residues. CDR3 loop: CAISESNGEQFF. CDR3 sequence (DNA): TGTGCCATCAGTGAGTCGAATGGTGAGCAGTTCTTC.

This clone was detected once. The chain joins TRBV5-6 to TRBJ2-3, with D unresolved. Per the germline V gene, CDR1 is SGHDT and CDR2 is YYEEEE. V shed 0 bases and J shed 0 bases, with 11 bases lying between them. The CDR3 loop spans 16 amino acids. CDR3 amino acids: CASSLGSSISTDTQYF. The CDR3 DNA follows: TGTGCCAGCAGCTTGGGCAGCTCCATAAGCACAGATACGCAGTATTTT.

This clone was observed once. The rearrangement links TRBV6-5 to TRBJ2-5; 8 positions agree with TRBD1. Germline values: CDR1 MNHEY, CDR2 SVGAGI. V shed 5 bases, J shed 5 bases, and the junction held 7 bases outside the gene matches. The CDR3 length is 14 residues. The CDR3 bases are TGTGCCAGCAGTGAACGACAGGGGAGGGAGACCCAGTACTTC. Protein sequence: CASSERQGRETQYF.